The clone carrying this T cell receptor beta chain was detected a few times. No antigen is known for it. Produced via immunoSEQ multiplex PCR; TCRdb's table is partial and in-frame only. The sample records some 40,000 clones, approximately 80% being singletons. Trimming removed 6 bases from V and 3 bases from J, with 15 bases in between. This CDR3 contains 14 residues. Germline V gene data show CDR1 as MNHEY and CDR2 as SVGAGI. The sample belongs to a study of somatic mutations in cytotoxic T cells in rheumatoid arthritis. Whole-study results and caveats: There was no knowledge of the antigen targets of the expanded CD8+ clones. A slight TRBV07 underrepresentation in rheumatoid arthritis patients was reported without multiple-comparison adjustment. For about an eighth of the roughly 60 patients, a single CD8+ clone accounted for more than 20% of CD8+ cells. The CD8+ clonality of rheumatoid arthritis patients increased with age, whereas that of healthy controls did not.

Sequencing was carried out using CD8+ T cells sorted from blood. The sequence derives from a man between 35 and 55 years old in good health. The chain carries TRBV6-5 and TRBJ2-7; TRBD1 is a possible D gene (6 bases). CDR3: CASSSGTSVYEQYF. Written as DNA, the CDR3 is TGTGCCAGCAGCTCCGGGACATCTGTCTACGAGCAGTACTTC.